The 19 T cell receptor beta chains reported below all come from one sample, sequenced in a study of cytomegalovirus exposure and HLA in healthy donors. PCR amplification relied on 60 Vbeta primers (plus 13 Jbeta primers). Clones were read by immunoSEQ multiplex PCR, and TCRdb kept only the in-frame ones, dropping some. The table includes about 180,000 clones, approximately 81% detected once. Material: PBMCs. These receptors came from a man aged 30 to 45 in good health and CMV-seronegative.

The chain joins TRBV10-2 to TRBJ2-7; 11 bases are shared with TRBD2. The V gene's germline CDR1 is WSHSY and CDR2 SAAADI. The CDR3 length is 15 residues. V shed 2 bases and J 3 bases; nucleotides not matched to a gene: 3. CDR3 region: CASSEDGTSGYEQYF. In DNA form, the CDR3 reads TGCGCCAGCAGTGAGGACGGGACTAGCGGCTACGAGCAGTACTTC.

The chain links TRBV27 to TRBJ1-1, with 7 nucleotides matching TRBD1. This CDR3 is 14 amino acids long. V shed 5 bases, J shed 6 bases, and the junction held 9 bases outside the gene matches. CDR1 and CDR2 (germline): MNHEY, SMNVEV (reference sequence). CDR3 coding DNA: TGTGCCAGCAGTCAAGAGACAGGGCTGGCTGAAGCTTTCTTT. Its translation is CASSQETGLAEAFF.

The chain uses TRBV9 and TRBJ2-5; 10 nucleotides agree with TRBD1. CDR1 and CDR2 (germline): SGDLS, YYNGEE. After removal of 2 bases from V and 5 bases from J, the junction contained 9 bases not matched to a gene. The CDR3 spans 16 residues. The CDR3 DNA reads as TGTGCCAGCAGCGTTAGCCGACAGGGGGCCTGGGAGACCCAGTACTTC. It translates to CASSVSRQGAWETQYF.

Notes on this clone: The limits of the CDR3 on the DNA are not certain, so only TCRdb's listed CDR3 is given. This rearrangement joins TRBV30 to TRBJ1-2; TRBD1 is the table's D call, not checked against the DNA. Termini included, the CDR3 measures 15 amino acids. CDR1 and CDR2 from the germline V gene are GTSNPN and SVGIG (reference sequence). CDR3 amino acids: CAWSVPAGRLTGYTF.

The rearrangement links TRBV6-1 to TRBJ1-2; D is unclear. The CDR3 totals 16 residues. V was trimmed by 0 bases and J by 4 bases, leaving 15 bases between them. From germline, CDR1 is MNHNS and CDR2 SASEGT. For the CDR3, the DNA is TGTGCCAGCAGTGAAGCGCTTAGACCGGGTTTCTATGGCTACACCTTC. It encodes CASSEALRPGFYGYTF.

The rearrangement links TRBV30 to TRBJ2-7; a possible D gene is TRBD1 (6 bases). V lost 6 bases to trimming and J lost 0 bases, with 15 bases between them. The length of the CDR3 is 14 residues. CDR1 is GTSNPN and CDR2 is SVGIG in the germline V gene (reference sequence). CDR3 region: CACHGTSYSYEQYF. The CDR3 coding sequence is TGTGCCTGCCATGGGACATCCTACTCCTACGAGCAGTACTTC.

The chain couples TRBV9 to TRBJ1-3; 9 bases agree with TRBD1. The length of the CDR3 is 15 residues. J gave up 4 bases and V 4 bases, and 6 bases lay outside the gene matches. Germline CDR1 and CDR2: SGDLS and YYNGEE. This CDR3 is CASSKQGARGNTIYF. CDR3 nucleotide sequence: TGTGCCAGCAGCAAACAGGGGGCGCGAGGAAACACCATATATTTT.

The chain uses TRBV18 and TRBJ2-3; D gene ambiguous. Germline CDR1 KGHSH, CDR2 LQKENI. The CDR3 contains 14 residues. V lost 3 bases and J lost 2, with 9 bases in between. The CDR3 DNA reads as TGTGCCAGCTCACCTTCCCATCCCACAGATACGCAGTATTTT. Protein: CASSPSHPTDTQYF.

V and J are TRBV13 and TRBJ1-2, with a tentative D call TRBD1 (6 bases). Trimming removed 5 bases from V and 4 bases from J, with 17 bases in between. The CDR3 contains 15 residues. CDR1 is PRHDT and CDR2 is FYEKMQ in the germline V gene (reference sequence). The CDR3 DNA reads TGTGCCAGCAGCCCGGTTGGTGGGGGCGGCTATGGCTACACCTTC. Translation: CASSPVGGGGYGYTF.

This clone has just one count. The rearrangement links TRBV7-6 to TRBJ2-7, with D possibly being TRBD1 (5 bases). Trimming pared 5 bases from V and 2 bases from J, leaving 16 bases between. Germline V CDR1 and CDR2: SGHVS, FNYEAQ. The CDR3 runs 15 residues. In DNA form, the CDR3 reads TGTGCCAGCAGCCTAACACCAGGGCCTCCCTACGAGCAGTACTTC. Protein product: CASSLTPGPPYEQYF.

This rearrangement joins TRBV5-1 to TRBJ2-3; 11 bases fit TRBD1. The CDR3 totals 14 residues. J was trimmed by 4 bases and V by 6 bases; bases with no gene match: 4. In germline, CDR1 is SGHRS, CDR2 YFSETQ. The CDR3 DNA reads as TGCGCCAGCAACCGGGACAGGGGGTCAGATACGCAGTATTTT. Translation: CASNRDRGSDTQYF.

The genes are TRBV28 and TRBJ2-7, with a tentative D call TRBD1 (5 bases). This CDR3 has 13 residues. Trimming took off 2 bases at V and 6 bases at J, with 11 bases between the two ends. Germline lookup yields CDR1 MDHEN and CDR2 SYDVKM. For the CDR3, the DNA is TGTGCCAGCAGTTTAATCAGGGCTTCCGAGCAGTACTTC. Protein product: CASSLIRASEQYF.

CDR3 sequence reads: CASSSGGHYNEQFF. The CDR3 DNA is TGTGCCAGCAGCAGCGGGGGGCATTACAATGAGCAGTTCTTC. This chain connects TRBV6-5 to TRBJ2-1, with 9 bases identical to TRBD2. The CDR3 is made up of 14 amino acids. The junction had 4 bases not matched to a gene; V was cut back by 6 bases and J by 4 bases. CDR1 MNHEY and CDR2 SVGAGI come from the germline V gene.

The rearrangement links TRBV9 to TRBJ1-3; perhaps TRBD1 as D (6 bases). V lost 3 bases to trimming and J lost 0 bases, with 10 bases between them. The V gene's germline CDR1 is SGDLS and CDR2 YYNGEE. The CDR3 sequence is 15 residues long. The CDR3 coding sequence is TGTGCCAGCAGCGCCAGACAGGACTCTGGAAACACCATATATTTT. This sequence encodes CASSARQDSGNTIYF.

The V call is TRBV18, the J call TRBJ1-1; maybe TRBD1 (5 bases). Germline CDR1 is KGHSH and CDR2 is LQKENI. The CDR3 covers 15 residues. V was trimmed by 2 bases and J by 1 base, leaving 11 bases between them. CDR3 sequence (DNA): TGTGCCAGCTCACCAAATTGGCAGGGGAACACTGAAGCTTTCTTT. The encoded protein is CASSPNWQGNTEAFF.

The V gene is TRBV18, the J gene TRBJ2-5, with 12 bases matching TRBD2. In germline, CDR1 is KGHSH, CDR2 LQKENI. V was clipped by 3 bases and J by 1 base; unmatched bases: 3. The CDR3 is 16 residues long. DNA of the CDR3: TGTGCCAGCTCACCCGTACTAGCGGGGGGCCAAGAGACCCAGTACTTC. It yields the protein CASSPVLAGGQETQYF.

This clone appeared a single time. CDR3 region: CASSITGTAYEQYF. CDR3 coding DNA: TGTGCCAGTAGTATAACCGGGACAGCCTACGAGCAGTACTTC. V usage is TRBV19 and J usage is TRBJ2-5; 7 bases map to TRBD1. The DNA end is a closer match to TRBJ2-7, so the J assignment may be wrong. This CDR3 region has 14 residues. Germline V gene data show CDR1 as LNHDA and CDR2 as SQIVND (reference sequence).

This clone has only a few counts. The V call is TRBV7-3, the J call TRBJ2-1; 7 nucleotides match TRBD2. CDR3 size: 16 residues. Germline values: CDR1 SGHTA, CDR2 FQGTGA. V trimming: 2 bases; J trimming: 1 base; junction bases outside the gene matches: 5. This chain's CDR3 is CASSLGGSGSYNEQFF. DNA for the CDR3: TGTGCCAGCAGCTTAGGCGGGAGTGGTTCCTACAATGAGCAGTTCTTC. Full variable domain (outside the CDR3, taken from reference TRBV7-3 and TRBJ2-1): GAGVSQTPSNKVTEKGKYVELRCDPISGHTALYWYRQSLGQGPEFLIYFQGTGAADDSGLPNDRFFAVRPEGSVSTLKIQRTERGDSAVYLCASSLGGSGSYNEQFFGPGTRLTVL.

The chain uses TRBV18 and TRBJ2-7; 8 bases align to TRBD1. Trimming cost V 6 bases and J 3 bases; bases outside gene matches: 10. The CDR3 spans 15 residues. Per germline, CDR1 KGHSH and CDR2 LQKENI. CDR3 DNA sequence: TGTGCCAGCTCCGCAACACGGACAGGGATCTACGAGCAGTACTTC. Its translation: CASSATRTGIYEQYF.